This passage covers 21 T cell receptor beta chains from one sample sequenced in a study of CD8 T cells in Susac syndrome. The RNA, about 0.5 to 1 ug, was put through reverse transcription using random hexamers. TCRdb re-derived calls from the immunoSEQ multiplex PCR reads in MiXCR, one entry per CDR3 protein. Found here are around 180,000 distinct CDR3 sequences, 90% to 96% of them singletons; the top ten hold around 0.093%. The sample consisted of CD4+ T cells from PBMCs. The receptors were sampled from a human donor with multiple sclerosis.

The chain links TRBV9 to TRBJ2-1; 10 positions agree with TRBD2. Looked up from germline, CDR1 is SGDLS and CDR2 is YYNGEE. The CDR3 is 17 residues long. Losses at the gene ends were 0 bases for V and 10 bases for J; bases not matched to a gene: 13. CDR3: CASSVVSGGDRPGEQFF. Here the CDR3 DNA reads TGTGCCAGCAGCGTAGTGAGCGGGGGGGACAGGCCTGGGGAGCAGTTCTTC.

This clonotype occurred once. The V gene is TRBV6-2 or TRBV6-3, the J gene TRBJ1-2; D ambiguous. Germline-derived CDR1 and CDR2 are MNHEY and SVGEGT. The CDR3 spans 13 residues. V lost 4 bases to trimming and J lost 7 bases, with 13 bases between them. The CDR3 nucleotides are TGTGCCAGCAGTTTTCGGACGTCAGGTGGCTACACCTTC. Translating gives CASSFRTSGGYTF.

This rearrangement joins TRBV12-3 or TRBV12-4 to TRBJ1-2; D gene unclear. Trimming cost V 10 bases and J 4 bases, with 13 bases left between them. The CDR3 loop spans 12 amino acids. The CDR3 is CANRDRIYGYTF. In DNA, the CDR3 is TGTGCCAACCGGGATAGGATCTATGGCTACACCTTC.

CDR3 in amino acids: CAWSVLRTGISGANVLTF. The CDR3 DNA follows: TGTGCCTGGAGTGTACTTAGGACGGGGATCTCTGGGGCCAACGTCCTGACTTTC. The chain uses TRBV30 and TRBJ2-6, with a tentative D call TRBD2 (5 bases). This CDR3 spans 18 amino acids. Between the trimmed V and J ends, which lost 0 bases and 0 bases, there was a span of 15 bases. Germline V gives CDR1 GTSNPN, CDR2 SVGIG (reference sequence).

The chain carries TRBV20-1 and TRBJ2-7; 7 bases are a match to TRBD1. CDR1 is DFQATT, CDR2 SNEGSKA, per germline (reference sequence). There are 14 residues in the CDR3. V was pared by 2 bases and J by 1 base, with 5 bases of the junction left unmatched. CDR3 in DNA: TGCAGTGCTAGAAAGGGACAGATATCCTACGAGCAGTACTTC. Translation: CSARKGQISYEQYF.

The chain is built from TRBV7-9 and TRBJ1-5; D not resolved. CDR1 and CDR2 (germline): SEHNR, FQNEAQ (reference sequence). V was shortened by 2 bases and J by 4 bases, with 6 bases between the two germline ends. The CDR3 has 13 residues. In DNA form, the CDR3 reads TGTGCCAGCAGCTTAAGCATAAATCAGCCCCAGCATTTT. Protein product: CASSLSINQPQHF.

The V and J genes are TRBV4-3 and TRBJ2-1, with D perhaps TRBD1 (7 bases). The CDR3 totals 15 residues. V lost 2 bases and J 7 bases, leaving 15 bases between the germline ends. Germline CDR1 LGHNA, CDR2 YSLEER. CDR3 coding DNA: TGCGCCAGCAGCCAAAGGCAGGGGGGCCTGAATGAGCAGTTCTTC. Its protein product is CASSQRQGGLNEQFF.

The chain is built from TRBV20-1 and TRBJ2-3, with a weak D call TRBD2 (7 bases). The CDR3 is 14 residues long. V was cut by 4 bases and J by 2 bases, with 13 bases left in between. Looked up from germline, CDR1 is DFQATT and CDR2 is SNEGSKA (reference sequence). CDR3 nucleotide sequence: TGCAGTGCTATAGTAGGGGGGGTCACAGATACGCAGTATTTT. This codes for CSAIVGGVTDTQYF.

The chain recombines TRBV20-1 with TRBJ1-6; perhaps TRBD1 as D (5 bases). Trimming shortened V by 6 bases and J by 7 bases, and 13 bases separated the two germline ends. Germline V gene lookup returns CDR1 DFQATT and CDR2 SNEGSKA (reference sequence). The CDR3 runs to 13 residues. Written as DNA, the CDR3 is TGCAGTGCACGCCGGGACCCAAATTCACCCCTCCACTTT. It specifies CSARRDPNSPLHF.

This chain links TRBV6-1 with TRBJ1-5; 10 bases are shared with TRBD1. The CDR3 sequence is 16 residues long. Trimming took 1 base from V and 5 from J; bases not matched to a gene: 5. The V gene's germline CDR1 is MNHNS and CDR2 SASEGT. The CDR3 DNA is TGTGCCAGCAGTGAAGTGTCCGGACAGGGGGATCAGCCCCAGCATTTT. As protein: CASSEVSGQGDQPQHF.

In this sample, this clonotype turned up once. V and J are TRBV30 and TRBJ1-3; D is unclear. Germline V lookup: CDR1 GTSNPN, CDR2 SVGIG (reference sequence). The CDR3 runs 16 residues. Trimming took 0 bases from V and 1 from J, leaving 13 bases between them. The CDR3 region is CAWSVGGGISGNTIYF. The DNA of the CDR3 is TGTGCCTGGAGTGTAGGCGGAGGGATTTCTGGAAACACCATATATTTT.

The chain employs TRBV7-9 and TRBJ2-1, with 7 bases identical to TRBD2. After removal of 5 bases from V and 5 bases from J, the junction contained 6 bases not matched to a gene. This CDR3 has 14 amino acids. Germline V lookup: CDR1 SEHNR, CDR2 FQNEAQ (reference sequence). This chain's CDR3 is CASSGPGGNNEQFF. CDR3 coding DNA: TGTGCCAGCAGCGGTCCCGGGGGGAACAATGAGCAGTTCTTC.

This clonotype was seen just once. The chain carries TRBV27 and TRBJ2-1, with a weak D call TRBD1 (5 bases). Germline values: CDR1 MNHEY, CDR2 SMNVEV (reference sequence). The CDR3 is 15 amino acids. V was pared by 8 bases and J by 0 bases, with 14 bases between. The CDR3 nucleotides are TGTGCCAGCTCCCGCTCAGGGTCCTCCTACAATGAGCAGTTCTTC. Residues: CASSRSGSSYNEQFF.

The CDR3 protein is CASSSYRGAETQYF. CDR3 sequence (DNA): TGTGCCAGCAGCTCCTACAGGGGAGCGGAGACCCAGTACTTC. The chain uses TRBV25-1 and TRBJ2-5; 7 bases match TRBD1. This CDR3 comprises 14 residues. Trimming at V came to 6 bases and at J to 5 bases, leaving 9 bases not matched to a gene. CDR1 is MGHDK and CDR2 is SYGVNS in the germline V gene.

The chain joins TRBV6-6 to TRBJ1-1; tentatively, D is TRBD1 (6 bases). V lost 5 bases to trimming and J lost 6 bases, with 10 bases between them. The CDR3 contains 12 residues. Germline values: CDR1 MNHNY, CDR2 SVGAGI (reference sequence). In DNA form, the CDR3 reads TGTGCCAGCAGTACCTCAGGGGCTGAAGCTTTCTTT. It codes for CASSTSGAEAFF.

Only a few counts were recorded for this clonotype. The V and J genes are TRBV20-1 and TRBJ2-5; D is ambiguous. The CDR3 is 13 residues long. The V gene lost 0 bases and the J gene lost 4 bases, with 9 bases spanning the gap. Germline V CDR1 and CDR2: DFQATT, SNEGSKA (reference sequence). The CDR3 loop reads CSARDPSGETQYF. The CDR3 nucleotides read TGCAGTGCTAGAGATCCTTCCGGAGAGACCCAGTACTTC.

The rearrangement links TRBV30 to TRBJ1-1; no clear D. The V end was cut by 4 bases, the J end by 0 bases, with 9 bases between. The CDR3 has 13 residues. In germline, CDR1 is GTSNPN, CDR2 SVGIG (reference sequence). The CDR3 loop reads CAWNAQVNTEAFF. The CDR3 DNA reads TGTGCCTGGAACGCCCAAGTGAACACTGAAGCTTTCTTT. Based on the CDR3 plus reference TRBV30 and TRBJ1-1, the full variable domain is SQTIHQWPATLVQPVGSPLSLECTVEGTSNPNLYWYRQAAGRGLQLLFYSVGIGQISSEVPQNLSASRPQDRQFILSSKKLLLSDSGFYLCAWNAQVNTEAFFGQGTRLTVV.

This chain links TRBV25-1 with TRBJ1-2; D unclear. CDR3 size: 9 residues. Trimming removed 9 bases at V and 4 bases at J, with 3 bases between. Germline values: CDR1 MGHDK, CDR2 SYGVNS. This CDR3 reads CARPYGYTF. DNA for the CDR3: TGTGCCAGGCCCTATGGCTACACCTTC.

V usage is TRBV2 and J usage is TRBJ1-2, with 7 positions matching TRBD1. The CDR3 extends over 14 amino acids. The germline gives CDR1 SNHLY, CDR2 FYNNEI. The ends lost 4 bases at V and 4 bases at J; junction bases unmatched: 6. The CDR3 loop is CASSGGTDSYGYTF. DNA of the CDR3: TGTGCCAGCAGTGGCGGGACAGACAGCTATGGCTACACCTTC.

The chain carries TRBV19 and TRBJ2-6; a possible D gene is TRBD1 (6 bases). This CDR3 contains 15 residues. Per the germline V gene, CDR1 is LNHDA and CDR2 is SQIVND (reference sequence). V was clipped by 10 bases and J by 3 bases, with 16 bases between them. CDR3 sequence: CATTTDSNGANVLTF. The CDR3, as DNA: TGTGCCACCACTACGGACAGCAATGGGGCCAACGTCCTGACTTTC.

The gene calls are TRBV5-6 and TRBJ1-5, with TRBD1 identical over 8 bases. CDR1 is SGHDT, CDR2 YYEEEE, per germline. Trimming took 3 bases from V and 2 from J; bases not matched to a gene: 10. The CDR3 extends over 17 amino acids. The CDR3 protein is CASSSGTGGRGNQPQHF. CDR3 DNA sequence: TGTGCCAGCAGCTCCGGAACAGGGGGTCGAGGCAATCAGCCCCAGCATTTT.